Reported below is one T cell receptor beta chain. Its specific antigen is unknown. No quality values exist for individual bases; no much larger clone is one base distant. The data were taken from a study of CD8+ T cells in alopecia areata (dated by TCRdb to the late 2010s). Study-wide context: The study used high-throughput TCRbeta sequencing to examine T cell clonal expansion in alopecia areata, in both the C3H/HeJ mouse model and human patients. On the human side, TCRbeta sequencing was run on scalp tissue and on sorted CD4+ and CD8+ peripheral blood T cells from healthy controls and from alopecia areata patients with either patchy or totalis/universalis disease. Clonality in the scalp was compared among normal scalp (n=4), patchy alopecia areata scalp (n=8), and alopecia totalis/universalis scalp (n=8). RNA came from the PAXgene miRNA kit for fixed scalp, the miRNeasy kit for PBMCs, and the RNeasy kit for mouse skin. immunoSEQ multiplex PCR using 35 Vbeta forward primers and 13 Jbeta reverse primers was used to amplify TCRbeta CDR3 regions.

Results and caveats for the whole study, not just this receptor: Compared with mice, TCR sequences shared between patients were less clear, possibly partly because of HLA diversity across the patient population. Unlike mouse skin, which is dominated by gammadelta T cells, normal human skin has resident alphabeta T cells that are also sequenced, and this complicates analysis of the scalp TCR repertoire. Compared with normal scalp, lesional scalp, particularly in alopecia totalis/universalis, had higher clonality and more expanded CD8+ clones, which suggests antigenic drive.

CDR1 SQVTM and CDR2 ANQGSEA are derived from the germline V gene. Trimming leaves V shorter by 5 bases and J shorter by 3 bases, with the junction holding 11 bases beyond the gene matches. The CDR3 numbers 15 residues from cysteine through phenylalanine. Solely the CDR3 DNA is kept, with 45 bases framed from the first base. Lesional scalp punch biopsies and peripheral blood were collected from alopecia areata patients. PBMCs were isolated by density centrifugation and stained for CD3, CD4 and CD8, after which CD4+ and CD8+ T cells were sorted on a FACSAria. Untreated alopecia areata patients were recruited as part of a multicenter biomarker study. In five patients from the biomarker study, blood CD8+ T cells were sorted further into NKG2D-low and NKG2D-high fractions. Library generation was performed with the immunoSEQ multiplex PCR assay. For TCR sequencing, RNA was extracted from every sample and reverse transcribed into cDNA to serve as template. SuperScript III was used to make first-strand cDNA, primed with a 2:1 mix of oligo-dT and random hexamers. A synthetic immune receptor repertoire was used to gauge amplification bias, and whatever bias remained was removed computationally. Per the source publication's procedure: After raw reads were preprocessed to remove errors, the CDR3 was defined following IMGT conventions as running from the conserved cysteine to phenylalanine. Clonality was calculated as 1 minus Shannon entropy normalized by log2 of the number of productive unique TCRs. Whether each scalp clone was CD4 or CD8 was inferred by checking scalp TCRbeta sequences against the CD4 and CD8 repertoires from sorted blood. The clones in this table, taken by TCRdb from immuneACCESS, are in-frame only. Not every clone is retained; where verified, under half of the shortfall comes from an unresolved V gene, and the cause of the rest is unknown. D and trimming come from the DNA, and the V and J calls and clone size come from that table. The sample profile shows 100,000 to 150,000 clones; about 50% of them were found once. The ten largest clones represent about 10% of the sample.

The chain is assembled from TRBV29-1 and TRBJ1-2, with 8 junctional bases fitting TRBD1. This clonotype was sampled from a human donor with alopecia areata. The sequencing input was NKG2D-low CD8+ T cells sorted from blood. What this sample's cell subset or site label stands for: sorted CD8+ NKG2D-low blood T cells. Here the CDR3 is given as CSVLGETGEYYGYTF. Read as DNA, the sequence is TGCAGCGTTTTAGGGGAGACAGGGGAGTACTATGGCTACACCTTC.